This TCR beta chain came from a study of cytomegalovirus exposure and HLA in healthy donors. Study conclusions and caveats: Association of a missense DCLRE1C variant with TCR beta V- and J-gene trimming was reported in a later analysis.

To note about this clone: Its antigen is currently unknown.

There are 13 residues in the CDR3. The V gene's germline CDR1 is SEHNR and CDR2 FQNEAQ (reference sequence). V was trimmed by 2 bases and J by 1 base, leaving 4 bases between them. Primers for the PCR totalled 60 Vbeta and 13 Jbeta. Sequencing was performed with immunoSEQ multiplex PCR; in TCRdb, only in-frame clones are kept and a portion is missing. This table has some 140,000 clones, approximately 80% appearing once. This TCR was recovered from an older woman in good health and CMV-seronegative. V and J are TRBV7-9 and TRBJ2-3, with D unresolved. The sample comprised PBMCs. CDR3 amino acids: CASSLYGTDTQYF. The CDR3 DNA sequence: TGTGCCAGCAGCTTATATGGCACAGATACGCAGTATTTT.